This T cell receptor beta chain was retrieved from a study of early T cells in non-severe SARS-CoV-2 infection. MiXCR, run by TCRdb on the 5' RACE reads, gives a single entry per CDR3 protein. This sample has 30,000 to 35,000 distinct CDR3 sequences; roughly 5% occur once, and the top ten carry over 10%. The CDR3 is made up of 13 amino acids. CDR1 is SGHVS and CDR2 is FQNEAQ in the germline V gene. V was cut by 0 bases and J by 2 bases, with 4 bases left in between. The rearrangement joins TRBV7-8 to TRBJ2-5; D remains ambiguous. Sequenced: whole blood. The receptor comes from an adult who was a healthcare worker with PCR-confirmed SARS-CoV-2 infection or an uninfected control (not recorded which). The CDR3 DNA follows: TGTGCCAGCAGCTTAGCTAGTCAAGAGACCCAGTACTTC. Its protein is CASSLASQETQYF.